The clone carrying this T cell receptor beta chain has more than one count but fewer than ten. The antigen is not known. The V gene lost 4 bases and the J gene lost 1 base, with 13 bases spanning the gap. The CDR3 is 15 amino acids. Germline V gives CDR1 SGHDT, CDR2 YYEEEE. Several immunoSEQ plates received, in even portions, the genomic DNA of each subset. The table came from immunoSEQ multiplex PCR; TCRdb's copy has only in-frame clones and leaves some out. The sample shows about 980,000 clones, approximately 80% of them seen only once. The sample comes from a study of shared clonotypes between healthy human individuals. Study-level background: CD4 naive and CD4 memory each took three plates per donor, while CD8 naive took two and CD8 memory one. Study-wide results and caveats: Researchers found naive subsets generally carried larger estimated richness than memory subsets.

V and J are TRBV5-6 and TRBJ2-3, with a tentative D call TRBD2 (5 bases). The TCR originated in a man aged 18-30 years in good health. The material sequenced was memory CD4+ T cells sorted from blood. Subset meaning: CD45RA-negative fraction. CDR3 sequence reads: CASSHSFGGTDTQYF. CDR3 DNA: TGTGCCAGCAGCCACTCCTTCGGGGGCACAGATACGCAGTATTTT.